The 2 T cell receptor beta chains below were found in one sample sequenced in a study of T cell changes during pregnancy in multiple sclerosis (dated by TCRdb to between 2019 and 2020). Preparation of the library involved the immunoSEQ multiplex PCR assay. The table was pulled from immuneACCESS by TCRdb, which kept in-frame rearrangements only. Such tables lose some clones; where checked, under half of the loss comes from unresolved V genes, and the rest has no known cause. The sample table records 65,000 to 85,000 clones; roughly 88% of these occur just once. The leading ten clones occupy 8% to 10% of the sample. Material: peripheral blood, obtained after pregnancy. Receptor source: a female donor in good health, enrolled as a control in a pregnancy study.

The V gene is TRBV5-6, the J gene TRBJ1-4; D not resolved. The CDR3 totals 14 residues. The germline V and J ends were trimmed by 1 base and 4 bases, with 8 bases remaining between them. Germline values: CDR1 SGHDT, CDR2 YYEEEE. The CDR3 is CASSLRGYNEKLFF. The CDR3 region has the DNA TGTGCCAGCAGCTTGCGGGGTTATAATGAAAAACTGTTTTTT.

The V and J genes are TRBV27 and TRBJ1-5, with D tentatively TRBD1 (5 bases). The V and J ends lost 2 bases and 2 bases respectively, with 7 bases between them. Germline V lookup: CDR1 MNHEY, CDR2 SMNVEV (reference sequence). This CDR3 region has 14 residues. The CDR3: CASSLGGGNQPQHF. CDR3 bases: TGTGCCAGCAGTTTAGGGGGGGGCAATCAGCCCCAGCATTTT.